The entry below gives a single T cell receptor (beta chain) sequence along with its context. Its antigen is not identified. Separate cDNA molecules each had unique molecular identifiers attached to them. Using its own MiXCR run on the 5' RACE reads, TCRdb lists one record per CDR3 protein. The repertoire holds 65,000 to 95,000 distinct CDR3 sequences, with 14% to 15% as singletons. CDR1 is SGHTA, CDR2 FQGNSA, per germline. The CDR3 has 14 amino acids. V lost 5 bases and J lost 8; bases outside the gene matches: 6. The sample is drawn from a study of early T cells in non-severe SARS-CoV-2 infection. Study information: Chains stayed unpaired after sequencing of bulk RNA from unsorted whole blood.

General study findings and limits: Private and CD4 specificities were missed by VDJdb matching, which favored anti-spike CD8 responses.

This TCR derives from an adult who was a healthcare worker with PCR-confirmed SARS-CoV-2 infection or an uninfected control (not recorded which). The rearrangement joins TRBV7-2 to TRBJ2-1, with 10 bases lining up with TRBD2. The specimen sequenced was whole blood. As DNA, the CDR3 is TGTGCCAGCAGCCTCCACCTAGCGGGGGATGAGCAGTTCTTC. Its protein is CASSLHLAGDEQFF.